The TCR beta chain described here comes from a study of blood T cell repertoires in COVID-19. Study-wide context: Researchers got acute and convalescent COVID-19 samples from the United States, Italy and Spain.

Profiling relied on immunoSEQ multiplex PCR, and the TCRdb table lists in-frame clones only, not all of them. This sample has 60,000 to 80,000 clones; 80% to 90% occur once, and the top ten carry 15% to 20%. This clone was counted between two and nine times. Sequencing input: peripheral blood. The receptor's source is a woman aged 55-75 years with COVID-19, enrolled during active disease.

The CDR3 spells CASSPGGNSPLHF. CDR3 DNA: TGTGCCAGCAGCCCAGGTGGAAATTCACCCCTCCACTTT. The V and J genes are TRBV9 and TRBJ1-6, with D hard to call. V was clipped by 4 bases and J by 7 bases, with 9 bases between them. From germline, CDR1 is SGDLS and CDR2 YYNGEE. The CDR3 length is 13 residues.